This TCR beta chain was captured by sequencing in a study of shared clonotypes between healthy human individuals. Study-wide results and caveats: The sharing of 4% to 5.5% of naive CD4 clonotypes was seen across several donors. Sampling involved blood alone; tissue repertoires likely differ.

Germline trimming cut 6 bases from V and 0 bases from J; bases unmatched to any gene: 4. Germline values: CDR1 SEHNR, CDR2 FQNEAQ (reference sequence). CDR3 size: 15 residues. CD8 cells classed as naive were CD45RO-negative and positively selected for CCR7, excluding terminally differentiated effector memory CD45RA+ cells. Genomic DNA per cell subset filled all wells of several immunoSEQ plates. Generated by immunoSEQ multiplex PCR, the TCRdb table keeps only in-frame clones and is missing some. The profile shows over 2 million clones, about 95% of them singletons. In regard to this clone: Its target is unknown. Other DNA sequences from this sample encode an identical CDR3 as well.

Sequencing was done on a sample of naive CD8+ T cells sorted from blood. This receptor was obtained from a man between 18 and 35 years old in good health. The V and J genes are TRBV7-9 and TRBJ1-2, with 10 bases lining up with TRBD1. The CDR3 coding sequence is TGTGCCAGCAGTCTAGGACAGGGGGCTAACTATGGCTACACCTTC. Translated: CASSLGQGANYGYTF.